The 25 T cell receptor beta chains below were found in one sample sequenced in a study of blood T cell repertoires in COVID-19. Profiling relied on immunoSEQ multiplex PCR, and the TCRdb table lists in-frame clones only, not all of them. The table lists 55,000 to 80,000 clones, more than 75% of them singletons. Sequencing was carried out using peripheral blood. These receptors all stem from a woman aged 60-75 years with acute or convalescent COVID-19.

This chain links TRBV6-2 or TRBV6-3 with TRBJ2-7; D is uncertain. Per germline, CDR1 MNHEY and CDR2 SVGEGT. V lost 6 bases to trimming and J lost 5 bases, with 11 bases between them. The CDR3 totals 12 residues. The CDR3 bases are TGTGCCAGCAGCTCGGGTGTCCACGAGCAGTACGTC. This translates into CASSSGVHEQYV.

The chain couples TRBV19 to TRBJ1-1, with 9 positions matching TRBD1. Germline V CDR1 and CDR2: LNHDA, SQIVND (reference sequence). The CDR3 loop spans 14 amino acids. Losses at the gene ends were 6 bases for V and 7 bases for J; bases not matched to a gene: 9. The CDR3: CASSPGQGGLEAFF. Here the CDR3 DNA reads TGTGCCAGTAGCCCGGGACAGGGCGGTCTTGAAGCTTTCTTT.

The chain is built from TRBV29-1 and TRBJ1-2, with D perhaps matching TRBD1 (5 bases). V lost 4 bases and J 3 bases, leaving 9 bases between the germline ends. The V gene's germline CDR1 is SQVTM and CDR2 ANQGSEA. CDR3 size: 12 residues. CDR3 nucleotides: TGCAGCGTTGGCAGGGTTGACTATGGCTACACCTTC. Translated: CSVGRVDYGYTF.

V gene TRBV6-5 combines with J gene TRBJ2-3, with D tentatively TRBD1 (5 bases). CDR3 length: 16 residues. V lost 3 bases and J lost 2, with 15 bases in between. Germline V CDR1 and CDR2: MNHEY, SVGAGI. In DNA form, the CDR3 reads TGTGCCAGCAGTTATGAGCGACAGCAATTCACAGATACGCAGTATTTT. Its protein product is CASSYERQQFTDTQYF.

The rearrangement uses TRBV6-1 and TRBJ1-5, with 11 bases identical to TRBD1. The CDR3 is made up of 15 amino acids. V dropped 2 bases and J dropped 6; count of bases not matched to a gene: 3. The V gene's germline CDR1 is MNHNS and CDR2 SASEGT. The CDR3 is CASSERDRGFQPQHF. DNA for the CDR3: TGTGCCAGCAGTGAACGGGACAGGGGGTTTCAGCCCCAGCATTTT.

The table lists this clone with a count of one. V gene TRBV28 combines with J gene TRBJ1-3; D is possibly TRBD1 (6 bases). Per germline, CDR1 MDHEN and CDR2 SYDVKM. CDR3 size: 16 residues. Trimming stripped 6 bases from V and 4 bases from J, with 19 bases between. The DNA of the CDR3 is TGTGCCAGCAGCCCGCCGGCAGGGGCAGGCGGAAACACCATATATTTT. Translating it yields CASSPPAGAGGNTIYF.

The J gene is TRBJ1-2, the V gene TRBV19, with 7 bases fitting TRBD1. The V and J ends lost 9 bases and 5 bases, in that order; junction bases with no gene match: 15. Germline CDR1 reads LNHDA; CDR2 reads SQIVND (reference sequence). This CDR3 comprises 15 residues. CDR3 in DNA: TGTGCCAGCCAACCGGACAGGCTGGGGGCTTATGGCTACACCTTC. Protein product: CASQPDRLGAYGYTF.

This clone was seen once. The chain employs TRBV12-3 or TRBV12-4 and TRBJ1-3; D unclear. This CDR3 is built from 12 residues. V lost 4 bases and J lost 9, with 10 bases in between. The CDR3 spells CASSSPSVTIYF. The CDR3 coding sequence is TGTGCCAGCAGTTCCCCCTCAGTCACCATATATTTT.

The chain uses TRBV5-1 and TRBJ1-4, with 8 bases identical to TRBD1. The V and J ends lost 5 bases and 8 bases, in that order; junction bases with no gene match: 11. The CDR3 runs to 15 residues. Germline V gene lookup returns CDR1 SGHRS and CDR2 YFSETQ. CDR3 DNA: TGCGCCAGCAGTCCTCTCGACAGGGGAGGCGAAAAACTGTTTTTT. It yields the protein CASSPLDRGGEKLFF.

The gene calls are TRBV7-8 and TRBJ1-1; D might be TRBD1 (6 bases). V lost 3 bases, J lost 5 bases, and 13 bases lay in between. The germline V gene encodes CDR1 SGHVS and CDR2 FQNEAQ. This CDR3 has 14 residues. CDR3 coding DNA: TGTGCCAGCAGCTTTTTACGACAGGTAACTGAAGCTTTCTTT. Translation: CASSFLRQVTEAFF. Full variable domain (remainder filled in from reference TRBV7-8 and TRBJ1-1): GAGVSQSPRYKVAKRGQDVALRCDPISGHVSLFWYQQALGQGPEFLTYFQNEAQLDKSGLPSDRFFAERPEGSVSTLKIQRTQQEDSAVYLCASSFLRQVTEAFFGQGTRLTVV.

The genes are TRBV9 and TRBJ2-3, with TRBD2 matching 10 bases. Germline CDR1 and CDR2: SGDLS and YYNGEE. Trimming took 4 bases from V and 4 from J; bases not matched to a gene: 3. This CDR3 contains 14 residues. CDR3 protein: CASSLAGVADTQYF. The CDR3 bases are TGTGCCAGCAGCCTAGCGGGAGTGGCAGATACGCAGTATTTT.

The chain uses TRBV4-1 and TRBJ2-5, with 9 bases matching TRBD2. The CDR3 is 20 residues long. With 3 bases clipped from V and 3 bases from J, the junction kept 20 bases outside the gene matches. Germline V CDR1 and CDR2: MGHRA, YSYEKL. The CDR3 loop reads CASSQASGVVAGAVKETQYF. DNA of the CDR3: TGCGCCAGCAGCCAGGCCTCGGGGGTGGTAGCGGGAGCAGTCAAAGAGACCCAGTACTTC.

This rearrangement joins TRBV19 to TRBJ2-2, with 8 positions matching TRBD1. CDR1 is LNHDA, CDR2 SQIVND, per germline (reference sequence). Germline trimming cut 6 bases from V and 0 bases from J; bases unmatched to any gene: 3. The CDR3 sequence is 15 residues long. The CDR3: CASRGDRTNTGELFF. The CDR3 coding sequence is TGTGCCAGTAGGGGGGACAGGACGAACACCGGGGAGCTGTTTTTT.

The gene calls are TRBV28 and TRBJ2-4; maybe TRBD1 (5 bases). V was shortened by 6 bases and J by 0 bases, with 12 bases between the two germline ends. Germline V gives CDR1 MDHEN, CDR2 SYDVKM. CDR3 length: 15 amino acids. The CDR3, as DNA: TGTGCCAGCAGAGGGGAAAACCTAGCCAAAAACATTCAGTACTTC. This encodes CASRGENLAKNIQYF. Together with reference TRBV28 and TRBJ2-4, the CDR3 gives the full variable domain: DVKVTQSSRYLVKRTGEKVFLECVQDMDHENMFWYRQDPGLGLRLIYFSYDVKMKEKGDIPEGYSVSREKKERFSLILESASTNQTSMYLCASRGENLAKNIQYFGAGTRLSVL.

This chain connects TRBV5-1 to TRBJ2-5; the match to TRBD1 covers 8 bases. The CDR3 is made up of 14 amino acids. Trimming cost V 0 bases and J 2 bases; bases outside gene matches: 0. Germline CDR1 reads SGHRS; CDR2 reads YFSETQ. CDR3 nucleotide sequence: TGCGCCAGCAGCTTGGACAGGGGGCAAGAGACCCAGTACTTC. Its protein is CASSLDRGQETQYF.

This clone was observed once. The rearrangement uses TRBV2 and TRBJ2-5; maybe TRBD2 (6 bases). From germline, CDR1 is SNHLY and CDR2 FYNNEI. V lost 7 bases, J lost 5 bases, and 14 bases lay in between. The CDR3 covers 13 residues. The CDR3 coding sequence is TGTGCCAGCATGGAGGGTCGGATGGAGACCCAGTACTTC. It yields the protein CASMEGRMETQYF. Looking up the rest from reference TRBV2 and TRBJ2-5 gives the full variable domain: EPEVTQTPSHQVTQMGQEVILRCVPISNHLYFYWYRQILGQKVEFLVSFYNNEISEKSEIFDDQFSVERPDGSNFTLKIRSTKLEDSAMYFCASMEGRMETQYFGPGTRLLVL.

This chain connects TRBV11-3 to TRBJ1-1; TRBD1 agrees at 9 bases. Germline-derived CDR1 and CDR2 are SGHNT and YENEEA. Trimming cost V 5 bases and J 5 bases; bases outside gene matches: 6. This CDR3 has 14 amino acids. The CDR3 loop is CASSPQGASTEAFF. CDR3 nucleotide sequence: TGTGCCAGCAGCCCACAGGGGGCTTCAACTGAAGCTTTCTTT.

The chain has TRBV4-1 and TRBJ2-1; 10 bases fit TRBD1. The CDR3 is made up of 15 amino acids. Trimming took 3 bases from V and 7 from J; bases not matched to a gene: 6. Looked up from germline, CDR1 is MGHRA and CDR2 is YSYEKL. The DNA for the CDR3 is TGCGCCAGCAGCCACGAGACAGGGGGCTCTAATGAGCAGTTCTTC. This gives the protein CASSHETGGSNEQFF.

The CDR3 DNA is TGTGCCAGCAGTTACGGTGCGGGCTATGGCTACACCTTC. It codes for CASSYGAGYGYTF. This chain connects TRBV7-9 to TRBJ1-2; D uncertain. The CDR3 covers 13 residues. V lost 6 bases and J 4 bases, leaving 12 bases between the germline ends. Germline lookup yields CDR1 SEHNR and CDR2 FQNEAQ (reference sequence).

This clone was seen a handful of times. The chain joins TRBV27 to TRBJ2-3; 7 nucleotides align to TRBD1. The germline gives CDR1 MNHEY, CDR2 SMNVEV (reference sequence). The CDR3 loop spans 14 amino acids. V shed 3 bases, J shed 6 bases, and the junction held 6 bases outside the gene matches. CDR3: CASSLSTQGDTQYF. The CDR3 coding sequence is TGTGCCAGCAGTTTGTCGACACAGGGGGATACGCAGTATTTT.

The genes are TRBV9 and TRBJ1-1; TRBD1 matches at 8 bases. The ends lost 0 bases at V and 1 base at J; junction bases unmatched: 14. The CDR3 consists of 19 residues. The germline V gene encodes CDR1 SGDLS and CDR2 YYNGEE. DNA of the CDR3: TGTGCCAGCAGCGTAGCGTTGATGGGGCCCGGGACAGGGAACACTGAAGCTTTCTTT. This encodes CASSVALMGPGTGNTEAFF.

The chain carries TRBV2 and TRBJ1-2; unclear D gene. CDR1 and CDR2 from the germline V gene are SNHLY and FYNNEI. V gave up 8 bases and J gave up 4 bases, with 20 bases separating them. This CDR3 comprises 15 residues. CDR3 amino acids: CASVVSEGPSYGYTF. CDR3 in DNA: TGTGCCAGCGTAGTGTCGGAGGGCCCCAGCTATGGCTACACCTTC.

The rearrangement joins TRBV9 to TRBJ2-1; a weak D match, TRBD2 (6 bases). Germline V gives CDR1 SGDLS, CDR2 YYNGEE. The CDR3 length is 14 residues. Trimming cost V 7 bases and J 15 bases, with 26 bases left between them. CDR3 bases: TGTGCCAGCGGATTGGGCCCCGCAGGGAGGTATATGTTCTTC. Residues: CASGLGPAGRYMFF. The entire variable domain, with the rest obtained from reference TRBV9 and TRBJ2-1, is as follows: DSGVTQTPKHLITATGQRVTLRCSPRSGDLSVYWYQQSLDQGLQFLIQYYNGEERAKGNILERFSAQQFPDLHSELNLSSLELGDSALYFCASGLGPAGRYMFFGPGTRLTVL.

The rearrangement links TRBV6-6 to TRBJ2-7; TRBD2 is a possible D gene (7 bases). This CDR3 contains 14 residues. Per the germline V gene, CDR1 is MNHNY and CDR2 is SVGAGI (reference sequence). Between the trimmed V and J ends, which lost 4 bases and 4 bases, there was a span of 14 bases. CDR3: CASSFGGGEYEQYV. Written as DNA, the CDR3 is TGTGCCAGCAGTTTTGGGGGGGGCGAATACGAGCAGTACGTC.

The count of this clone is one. CDR3 DNA sequence: TGCGCCAGCAGCCAAATCTTGGATATTCCAGGGTACAATCAGCCCCAGCATTTT. Translation gives CASSQILDIPGYNQPQHF. The chain uses TRBV4-1 and TRBJ1-5, with D perhaps TRBD1 (5 bases). The CDR3 spans 18 residues. Trimming stripped 2 bases from V and 3 bases from J, with 20 bases between. The V gene's germline CDR1 is MGHRA and CDR2 YSYEKL.